The subject of this entry is one TCR beta chain. The sample is drawn from a study of T cells after yellow fever vaccination. V was cut by 1 base and J by 7 bases, with 31 bases left in between. CDR3 length: 21 amino acids. CDR1 and CDR2 (germline): LNHNV, YYDKDF (reference sequence). MiXCR, applied by TCRdb to the 5' RACE reads, yields one record per CDR3 protein. The table lists 500,000 to 550,000 distinct CDR3 sequences, just over 20% of them singletons, with about 16% in the top ten. This specimen consisted of PBMCs, obtained approximately 22 days after the first yellow fever vaccination. V gene TRBV15 combines with J gene TRBJ2-2, with a weak D call TRBD2 (9 bases). This receptor was taken from a man between 18 and 35 years old who received the YFV17D yellow fever vaccine. CDR3 residues: CATSRGYWTGSSGDFLGELFF. CDR3 nucleotide sequence: TGTGCCACCAGCAGAGGATACTGGACAGGGTCTAGCGGGGATTTTCTCGGGGAGCTGTTTTTT.